Sequencing of this TCR beta chain was carried out in a study of T cell changes during pregnancy in multiple sclerosis. Produced via immunoSEQ multiplex PCR; TCRdb's table is partial and in-frame only. The repertoire includes some 50,000 clones, 85% to 90% of them detected once, and roughly 1.5% sits in the top ten. CDR3 length equals 16 residues. Germline CDR1 SGHTS, CDR2 YDEGEE. The V and J ends lost 1 base and 6 bases respectively, with 17 bases between them. The V call is TRBV5-8, the J call TRBJ1-5, with D perhaps TRBD1 (6 bases). The sequences come from peripheral blood, collected in the first trimester of pregnancy. This TCR derives from a female donor in good health, enrolled as a control in a pregnancy study. The CDR3 coding sequence is TGTGCCAGCAGCTTGTATGGAGCGGACAGAGCTCAGCCCCAGCATTTT. This gives the protein CASSLYGADRAQPQHF. Using reference TRBV5-8 and TRBJ1-5 for the parts outside the CDR3, the full variable domain is EAGVTQSPTHLIKTRGQQATLRCSPISGHTSVYWYQQALGLGLQFLLWYDEGEERNRGNFPPRFSGRQFPNYSSELNVNALELEDSALYLCASSLYGADRAQPQHFGDGTRLSIL.